This T cell receptor (beta chain) emerged from a study of blood T cell repertoires in COVID-19 (dated by TCRdb to between 2020 and 2021). Background on the whole study: Collaborator samples came from the United States, Italy and Spain and covered acute and convalescent phases of COVID-19. The prospective study material was composed of cDNA or gDNA derived from T cells, B-cell-depleted T cells, or PBMCs. Deeply sampled blood TCRbeta repertoires from subjects exposed to, actively infected with, or recovered from COVID-19 were included in the dataset. The repertoires were released in a freely available public database intended as a resource for research on the immune response to SARS-CoV-2. Samples were obtained from the ongoing ImmuneRACE study (first 160 participants) and from 1,254 subjects provided by 6 global collaborators. The sample metadata nearly always contained a de-identified subject ID, COVID-19 status, age in years and sex. HLA class I and class II types, where available, came from metadata supplied by the sample provider rather than from assay-based typing.

TCRbeta CDR3 regions were amplified from genomic DNA using the immunoSEQ Assay, a bias-controlled multiplex PCR. The source study handled its data this way. Within the assay, amplification of reference gene primers was used to estimate how many nucleated cells each sample contained. To quantify the absolute abundance of each unique TCRbeta CDR3 rearrangement, sequence reads were collapsed and filtered. For each sample, productive Simpson clonality was calculated as the square root of Simpson's diversity index across productive rearrangements. Drawn from immuneACCESS, this table holds only the in-frame rearrangements with V and J called that TCRdb kept. Clones are partly lost; checked studies trace under half to an unresolved V gene and leave the rest unexplained. Clone size and the V and J calls come from that table; the DNA yielded D and trimming. The sample records about 41,000 clones, around four fifths of which are singletons. The ten largest clones take up approximately 44% of the sample.

This clone was seen a handful of times. Its antigen specificity is not known. No base quality information exists; no much larger clone differs at one position. Overall results and qualifications from the work: The amount of clinical and demographic metadata varied by source and participant and was provided uncurated.

CDR1 and CDR2 (LGHDT, YNNKEL) derive from the germline V gene (reference sequence). V is clipped by 1 base and J by 6 bases, and the sequence between their germline boundaries is 9 bases long. The CDR3 spans 13 residues, from the cysteine through the phenylalanine. The kept DNA is CDR3 alone, 39 bases in frame from the first base. Each collaborating institution followed its own protocols to collect whole blood in K2EDTA tubes. Collaborator samples were shipped for TCRbeta analysis as frozen whole blood, isolated PBMCs, or DNA extracted from either sample type. The material sequenced was peripheral blood. The chain is assembled from TRBV3-1 (or the pseudogene TRBV3-2) and TRBJ2-5; the D segment could be TRBD1, given 5 matching bases. The TCR comes from a woman older than 75 with active or convalescent COVID-19. The DNA reads as follows: TGTGCCAGCAGCCAAGGGGGCTTAAAGACCCAGTACTTC. It encodes CASSQGGLKTQYF.